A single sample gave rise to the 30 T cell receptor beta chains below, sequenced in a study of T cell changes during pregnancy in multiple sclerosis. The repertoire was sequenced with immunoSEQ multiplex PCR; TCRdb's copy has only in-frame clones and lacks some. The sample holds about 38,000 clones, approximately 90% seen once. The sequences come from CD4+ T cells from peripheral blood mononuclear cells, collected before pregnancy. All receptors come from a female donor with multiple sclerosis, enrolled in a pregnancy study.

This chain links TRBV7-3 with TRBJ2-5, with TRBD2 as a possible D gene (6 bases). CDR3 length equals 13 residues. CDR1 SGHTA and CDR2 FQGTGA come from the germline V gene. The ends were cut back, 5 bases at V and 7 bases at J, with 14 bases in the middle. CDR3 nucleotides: TGTGCCAGCAGCCCAGATACCGGGGGGACCCAGTACTTC. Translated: CASSPDTGGTQYF.

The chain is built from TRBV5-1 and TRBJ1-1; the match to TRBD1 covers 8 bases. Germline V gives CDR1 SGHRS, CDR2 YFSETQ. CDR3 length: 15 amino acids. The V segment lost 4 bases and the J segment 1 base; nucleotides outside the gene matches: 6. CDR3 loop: CASSTQGQGNTEAFF. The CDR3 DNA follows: TGCGCCAGCAGCACCCAAGGACAGGGGAACACTGAAGCTTTCTTT.

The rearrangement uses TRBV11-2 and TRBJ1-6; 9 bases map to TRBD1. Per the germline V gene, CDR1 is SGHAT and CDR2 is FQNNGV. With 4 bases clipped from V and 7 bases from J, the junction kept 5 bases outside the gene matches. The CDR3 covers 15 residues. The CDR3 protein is CASSSRDRANSPLHF. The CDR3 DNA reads TGTGCCAGCAGCTCGAGGGACAGGGCGAATTCACCCCTCCACTTT.

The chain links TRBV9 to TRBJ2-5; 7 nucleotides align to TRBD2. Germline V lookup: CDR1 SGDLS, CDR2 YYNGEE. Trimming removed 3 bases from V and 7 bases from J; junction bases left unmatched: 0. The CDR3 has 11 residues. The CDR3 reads CASSAGGTQYF. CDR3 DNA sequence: TGTGCCAGCAGCGCGGGGGGGACCCAGTACTTC.

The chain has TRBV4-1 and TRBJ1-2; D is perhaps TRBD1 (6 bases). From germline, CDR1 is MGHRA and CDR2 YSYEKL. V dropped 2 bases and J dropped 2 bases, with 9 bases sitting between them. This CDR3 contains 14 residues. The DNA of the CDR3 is TGCGCCAGCAGCCAACCGGACAGCAACTATGGCTACACCTTC. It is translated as CASSQPDSNYGYTF.

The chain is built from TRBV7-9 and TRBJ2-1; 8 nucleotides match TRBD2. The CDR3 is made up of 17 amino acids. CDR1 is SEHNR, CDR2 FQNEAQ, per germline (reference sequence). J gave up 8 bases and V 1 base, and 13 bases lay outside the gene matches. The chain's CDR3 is CASSLGVSGGPEYEQFF. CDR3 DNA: TGTGCCAGCAGCTTAGGGGTTTCGGGGGGGCCAGAGTATGAGCAGTTCTTC.

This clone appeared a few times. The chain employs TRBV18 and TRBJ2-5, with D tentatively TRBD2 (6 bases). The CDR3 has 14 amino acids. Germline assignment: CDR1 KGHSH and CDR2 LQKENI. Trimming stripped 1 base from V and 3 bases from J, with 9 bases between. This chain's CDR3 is CASSPRSSEETQYF. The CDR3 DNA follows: TGTGCCAGCTCACCACGGTCTAGCGAAGAGACCCAGTACTTC.

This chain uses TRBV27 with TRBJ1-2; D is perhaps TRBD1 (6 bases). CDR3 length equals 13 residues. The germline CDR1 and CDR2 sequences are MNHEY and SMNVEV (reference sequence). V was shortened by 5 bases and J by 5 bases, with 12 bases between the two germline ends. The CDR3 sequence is CASSVDRLYGYTF. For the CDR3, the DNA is TGTGCCAGCAGTGTGGACAGACTATATGGCTACACCTTC.

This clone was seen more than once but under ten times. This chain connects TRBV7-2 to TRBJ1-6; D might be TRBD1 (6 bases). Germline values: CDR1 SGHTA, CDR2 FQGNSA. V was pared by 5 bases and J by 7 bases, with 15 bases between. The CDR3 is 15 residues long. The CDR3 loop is CASSPTRGGNSPLHF. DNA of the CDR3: TGTGCCAGCAGCCCGACCAGGGGTGGGAATTCACCCCTCCACTTT.

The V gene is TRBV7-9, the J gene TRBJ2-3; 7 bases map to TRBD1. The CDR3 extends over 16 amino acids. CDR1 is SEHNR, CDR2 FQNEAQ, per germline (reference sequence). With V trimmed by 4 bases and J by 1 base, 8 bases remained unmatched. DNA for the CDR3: TGTGCCAGCAGCTCCCCGGACAGGCGCCGCACAGATACGCAGTATTTT. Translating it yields CASSSPDRRRTDTQYF.

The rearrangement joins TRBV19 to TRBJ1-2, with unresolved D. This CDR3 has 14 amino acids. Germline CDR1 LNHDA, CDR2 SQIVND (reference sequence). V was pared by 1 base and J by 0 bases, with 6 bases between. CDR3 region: CASSIGLANYGYTF. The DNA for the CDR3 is TGTGCCAGTAGTATAGGGTTAGCTAACTATGGCTACACCTTC.

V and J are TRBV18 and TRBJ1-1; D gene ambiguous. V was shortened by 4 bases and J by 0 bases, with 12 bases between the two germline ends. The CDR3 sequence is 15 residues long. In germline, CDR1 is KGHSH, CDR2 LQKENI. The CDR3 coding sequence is TGTGCCAGCTCACGAGCGAAGATCCTGAACACTGAAGCTTTCTTT. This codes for CASSRAKILNTEAFF.

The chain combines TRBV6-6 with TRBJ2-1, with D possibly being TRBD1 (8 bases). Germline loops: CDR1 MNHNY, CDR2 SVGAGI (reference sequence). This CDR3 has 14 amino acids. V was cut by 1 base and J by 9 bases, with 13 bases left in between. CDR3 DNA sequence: TGTGCCAGCAGTTACTTGACAGGGGAGGGTGAGCAGTTCTTC. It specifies CASSYLTGEGEQFF.

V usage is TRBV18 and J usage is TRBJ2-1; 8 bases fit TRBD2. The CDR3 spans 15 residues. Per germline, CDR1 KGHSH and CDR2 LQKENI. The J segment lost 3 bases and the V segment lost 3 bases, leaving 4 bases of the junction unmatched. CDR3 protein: CASSPSGGHYNEQFF. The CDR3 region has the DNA TGTGCCAGCTCACCGAGCGGGGGACACTACAATGAGCAGTTCTTC.

The CDR3 sequence is CASSFNTDSYGYTF. CDR3 in DNA: TGCGCCAGCAGCTTTAATACGGACAGCTATGGCTACACCTTC. This rearrangement joins TRBV5-1 to TRBJ1-2, with a tentative D call TRBD1 (6 bases). The germline gives CDR1 SGHRS, CDR2 YFSETQ. V gave up 2 bases and J gave up 4 bases, with 12 bases separating them. This CDR3 spans 14 amino acids.

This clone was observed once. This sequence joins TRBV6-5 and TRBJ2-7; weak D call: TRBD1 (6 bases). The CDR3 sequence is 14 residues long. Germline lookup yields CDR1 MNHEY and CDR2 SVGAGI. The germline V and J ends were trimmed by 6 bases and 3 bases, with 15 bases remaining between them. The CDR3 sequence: CASRKYRESYEQYF. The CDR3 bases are TGTGCCAGCAGAAAATACAGGGAAAGCTACGAGCAGTACTTC.

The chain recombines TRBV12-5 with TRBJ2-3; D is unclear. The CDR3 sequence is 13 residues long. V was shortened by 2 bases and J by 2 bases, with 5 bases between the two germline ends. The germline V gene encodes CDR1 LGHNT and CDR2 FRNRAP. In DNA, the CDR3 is TGTGCTAGTGGTTTGAGCTCCACAGATACGCAGTATTTT. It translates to CASGLSSTDTQYF.

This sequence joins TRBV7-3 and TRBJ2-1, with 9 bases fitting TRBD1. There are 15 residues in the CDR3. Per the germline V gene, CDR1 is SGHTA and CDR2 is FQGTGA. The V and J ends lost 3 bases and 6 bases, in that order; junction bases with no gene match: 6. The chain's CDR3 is CASSFPGTGLNEQFF. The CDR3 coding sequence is TGTGCCAGCAGCTTCCCCGGGACAGGGCTCAATGAGCAGTTCTTC.

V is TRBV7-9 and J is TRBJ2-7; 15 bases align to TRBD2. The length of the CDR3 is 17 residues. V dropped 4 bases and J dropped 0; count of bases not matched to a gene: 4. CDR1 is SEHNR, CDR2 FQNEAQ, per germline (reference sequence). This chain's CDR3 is CASSSGTSGGRSYEQYF. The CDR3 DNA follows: TGTGCCAGCAGCTCCGGGACTAGCGGGGGGCGCTCCTACGAGCAGTACTTC.

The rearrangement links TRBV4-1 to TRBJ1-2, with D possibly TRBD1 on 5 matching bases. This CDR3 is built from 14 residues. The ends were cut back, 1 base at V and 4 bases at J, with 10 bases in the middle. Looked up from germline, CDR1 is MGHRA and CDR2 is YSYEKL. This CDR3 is CASSQVRQSYGYTF. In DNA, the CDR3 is TGCGCCAGCAGCCAAGTGAGACAGAGCTATGGCTACACCTTC.

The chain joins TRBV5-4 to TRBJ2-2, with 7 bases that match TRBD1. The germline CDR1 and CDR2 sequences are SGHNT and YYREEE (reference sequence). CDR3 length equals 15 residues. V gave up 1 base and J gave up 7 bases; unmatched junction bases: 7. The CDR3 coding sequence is TGTGCCAGCAGCTTGCCAACCACAGGGGTCGGGGAGCTGTTTTTT. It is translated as CASSLPTTGVGELFF.

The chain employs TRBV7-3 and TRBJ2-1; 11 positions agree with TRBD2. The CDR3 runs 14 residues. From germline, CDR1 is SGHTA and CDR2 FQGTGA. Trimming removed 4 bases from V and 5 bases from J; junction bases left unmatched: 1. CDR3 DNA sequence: TGTGCCAGCAGCTCTAGCGGGGGGCACAATGAGCAGTTCTTC. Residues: CASSSSGGHNEQFF.

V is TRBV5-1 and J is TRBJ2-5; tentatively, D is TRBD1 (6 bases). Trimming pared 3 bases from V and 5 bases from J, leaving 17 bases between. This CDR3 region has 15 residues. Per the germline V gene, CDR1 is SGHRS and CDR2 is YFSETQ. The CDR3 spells CASSSQRGTSETQYF. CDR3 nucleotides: TGCGCCAGCAGCTCCCAGCGAGGGACAAGCGAGACCCAGTACTTC.

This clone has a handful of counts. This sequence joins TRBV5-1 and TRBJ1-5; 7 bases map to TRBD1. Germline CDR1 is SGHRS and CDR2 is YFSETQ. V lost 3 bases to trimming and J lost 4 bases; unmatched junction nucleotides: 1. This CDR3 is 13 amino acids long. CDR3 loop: CASSSTGNQPQHF. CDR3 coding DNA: TGCGCCAGCAGCTCGACAGGGAATCAGCCCCAGCATTTT. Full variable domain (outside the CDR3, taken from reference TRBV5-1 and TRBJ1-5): KAGVTQTPRYLIKTRGQQVTLSCSPISGHRSVSWYQQTPGQGLQFLFEYFSETQRNKGNFPGRFSGRQFSNSRSEMNVSTLELGDSALYLCASSSTGNQPQHFGDGTRLSIL.

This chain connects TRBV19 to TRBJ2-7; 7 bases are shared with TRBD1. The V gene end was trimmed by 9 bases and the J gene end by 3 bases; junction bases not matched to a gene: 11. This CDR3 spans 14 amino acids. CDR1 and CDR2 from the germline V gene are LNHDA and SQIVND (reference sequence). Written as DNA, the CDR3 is TGTGCCAGAACCTGGGGACAGTATTTCTACGAGCAGTACTTC. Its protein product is CARTWGQYFYEQYF.

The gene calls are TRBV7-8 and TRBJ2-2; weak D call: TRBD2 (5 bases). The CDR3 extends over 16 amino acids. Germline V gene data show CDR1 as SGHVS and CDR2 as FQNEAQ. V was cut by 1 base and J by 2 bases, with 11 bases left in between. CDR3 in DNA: TGTGCCAGCAGCTTAGTGGGCGGGTTTAACACCGGGGAGCTGTTTTTT. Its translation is CASSLVGGFNTGELFF. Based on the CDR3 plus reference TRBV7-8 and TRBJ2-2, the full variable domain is GAGVSQSPRYKVAKRGQDVALRCDPISGHVSLFWYQQALGQGPEFLTYFQNEAQLDKSGLPSDRFFAERPEGSVSTLKIQRTQQEDSAVYLCASSLVGGFNTGELFFGEGSRLTVL.

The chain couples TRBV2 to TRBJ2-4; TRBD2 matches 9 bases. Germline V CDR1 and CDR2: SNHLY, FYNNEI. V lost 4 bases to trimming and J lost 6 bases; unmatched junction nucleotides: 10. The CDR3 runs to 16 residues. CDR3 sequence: CASSVGGAAGGNIQYF. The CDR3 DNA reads TGTGCCAGCAGTGTTGGGGGTGCAGCGGGGGGAAACATTCAGTACTTC.

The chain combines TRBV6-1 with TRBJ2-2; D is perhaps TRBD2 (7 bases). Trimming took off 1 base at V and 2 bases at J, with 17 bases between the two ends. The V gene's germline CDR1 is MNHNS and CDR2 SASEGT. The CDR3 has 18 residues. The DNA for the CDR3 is TGTGCCAGCAGTGAAGACCCTGGGGGGGGCCTTAACACCGGGGAGCTGTTTTTT. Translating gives CASSEDPGGGLNTGELFF.

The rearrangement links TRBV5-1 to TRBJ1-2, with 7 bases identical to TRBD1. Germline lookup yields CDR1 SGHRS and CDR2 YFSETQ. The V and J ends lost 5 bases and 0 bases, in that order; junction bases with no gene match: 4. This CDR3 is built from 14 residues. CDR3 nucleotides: TGCGCCAGCAGGCAAGGACAGGCTAACTATGGCTACACCTTC. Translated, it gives CASRQGQANYGYTF. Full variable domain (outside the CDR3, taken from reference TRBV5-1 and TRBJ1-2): KAGVTQTPRYLIKTRGQQVTLSCSPISGHRSVSWYQQTPGQGLQFLFEYFSETQRNKGNFPGRFSGRQFSNSRSEMNVSTLELGDSALYLCASRQGQANYGYTFGSGTRLTVV.

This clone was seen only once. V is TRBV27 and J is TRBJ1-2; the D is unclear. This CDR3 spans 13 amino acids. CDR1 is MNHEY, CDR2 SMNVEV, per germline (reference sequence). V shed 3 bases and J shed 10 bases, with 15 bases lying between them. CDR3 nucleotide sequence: TGTGCCAGCAGTTTTTCGGGTGCCTCGGTCTACACCTTC. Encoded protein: CASSFSGASVYTF.